This TCR beta chain was recorded in a study of blood T cell repertoires in COVID-19. Under the authors' procedure: The authors estimated nucleated cell counts from reference gene primer amplification. Assay used: immunoSEQ multiplex PCR; TCRdb lists only in-frame clones, some missing. That table is the source of V, J and clone size, and D and trimming were worked out from the DNA. The sample contains about 24,000 clones, about 89% of which appear only once. From germline, CDR1 is SNHLY and CDR2 FYNNEI. With V trimmed by 2 bases and J by 4 bases, 8 bases remained unmatched. This CDR3 spans 17 amino acids.

The TCR was taken from a man between 65 and 85 years old with acute or convalescent COVID-19. Sequencing used peripheral blood. The chain joins TRBV2 to TRBJ2-3; 11 positions match TRBD2. CDR3 DNA: TGTGCCAGCAGTGAAATTGTCCTAGCGGGAGGACCAGATACGCAGTATTTT. Its protein is CASSEIVLAGGPDTQYF.